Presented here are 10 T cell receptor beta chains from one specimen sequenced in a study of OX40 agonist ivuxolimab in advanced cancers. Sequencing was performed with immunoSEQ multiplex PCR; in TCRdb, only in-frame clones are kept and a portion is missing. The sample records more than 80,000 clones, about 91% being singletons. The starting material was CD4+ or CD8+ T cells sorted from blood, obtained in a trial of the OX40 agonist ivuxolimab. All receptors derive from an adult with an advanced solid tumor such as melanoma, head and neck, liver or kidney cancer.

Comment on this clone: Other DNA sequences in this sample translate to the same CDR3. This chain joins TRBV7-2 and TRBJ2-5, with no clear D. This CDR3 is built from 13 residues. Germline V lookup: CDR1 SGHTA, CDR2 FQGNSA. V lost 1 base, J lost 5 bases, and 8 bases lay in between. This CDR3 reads CASSLGRVETQYF. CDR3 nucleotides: TGTGCCAGCAGCTTAGGCCGTGTGGAGACCCAGTACTTC.

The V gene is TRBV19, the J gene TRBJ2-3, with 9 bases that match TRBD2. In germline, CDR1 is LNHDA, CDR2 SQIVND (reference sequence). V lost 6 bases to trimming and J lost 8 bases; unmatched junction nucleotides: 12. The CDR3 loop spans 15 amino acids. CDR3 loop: CASRPPAGGPGTQYF. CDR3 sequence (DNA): TGTGCCAGTAGACCTCCGGCGGGAGGGCCGGGTACGCAGTATTTT.

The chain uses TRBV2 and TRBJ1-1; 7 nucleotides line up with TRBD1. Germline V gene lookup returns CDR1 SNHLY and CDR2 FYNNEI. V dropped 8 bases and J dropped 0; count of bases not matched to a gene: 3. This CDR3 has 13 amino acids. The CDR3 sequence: CASSQGVNTEAFF. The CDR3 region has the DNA TGTGCCAGCTCCCAGGGGGTGAACACTGAAGCTTTCTTT.

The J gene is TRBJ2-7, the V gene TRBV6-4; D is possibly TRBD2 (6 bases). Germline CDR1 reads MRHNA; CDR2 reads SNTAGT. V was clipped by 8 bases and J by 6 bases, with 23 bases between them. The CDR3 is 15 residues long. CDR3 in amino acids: CASSGGVGFSGEQYF. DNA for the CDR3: TGTGCCAGCTCCGGAGGGGTAGGCTTCTCTGGCGAGCAGTACTTC.

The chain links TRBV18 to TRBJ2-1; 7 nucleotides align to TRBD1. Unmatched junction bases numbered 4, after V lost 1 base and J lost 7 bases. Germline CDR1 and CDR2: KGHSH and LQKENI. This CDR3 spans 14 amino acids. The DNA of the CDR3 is TGTGCCAGCTCACCACGGGACAGCGTTAATGAGCAGTTCTTC. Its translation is CASSPRDSVNEQFF.

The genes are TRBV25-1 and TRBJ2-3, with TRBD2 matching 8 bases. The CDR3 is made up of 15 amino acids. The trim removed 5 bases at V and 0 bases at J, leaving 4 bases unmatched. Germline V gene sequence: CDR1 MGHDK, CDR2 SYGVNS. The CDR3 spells CASSNIAGSTDTQYF. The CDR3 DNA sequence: TGTGCCAGCAGTAACATAGCGGGGAGCACAGATACGCAGTATTTT.

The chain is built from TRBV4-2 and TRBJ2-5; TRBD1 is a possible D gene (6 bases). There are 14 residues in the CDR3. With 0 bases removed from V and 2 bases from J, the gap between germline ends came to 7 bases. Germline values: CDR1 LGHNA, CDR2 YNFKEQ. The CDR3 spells CASSQDGTQETQYF. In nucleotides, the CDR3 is TGTGCCAGCAGCCAAGACGGGACACAAGAGACCCAGTACTTC.

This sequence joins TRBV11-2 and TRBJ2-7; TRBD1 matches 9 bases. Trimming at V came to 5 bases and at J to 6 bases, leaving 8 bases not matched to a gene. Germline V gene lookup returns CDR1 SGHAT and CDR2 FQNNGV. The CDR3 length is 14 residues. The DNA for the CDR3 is TGTGCCAGCAGCCAGCCGGGACAGGGCTCCGAGCAGTACTTC. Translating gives CASSQPGQGSEQYF. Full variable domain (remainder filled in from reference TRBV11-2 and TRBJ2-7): EAGVAQSPRYKIIEKRQSVAFWCNPISGHATLYWYQQILGQGPKLLIQFQNNGVVDDSQLPKDRFSAERLKGVDSTLKIQPAKLEDSAVYLCASSQPGQGSEQYFGPGTRLTVT.

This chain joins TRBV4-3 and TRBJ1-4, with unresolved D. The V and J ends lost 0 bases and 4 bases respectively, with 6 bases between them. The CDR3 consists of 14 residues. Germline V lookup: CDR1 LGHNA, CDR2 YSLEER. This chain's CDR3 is CASSQEPGNEKLFF. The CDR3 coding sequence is TGCGCCAGCAGCCAAGAACCTGGTAATGAAAAACTGTTTTTT.

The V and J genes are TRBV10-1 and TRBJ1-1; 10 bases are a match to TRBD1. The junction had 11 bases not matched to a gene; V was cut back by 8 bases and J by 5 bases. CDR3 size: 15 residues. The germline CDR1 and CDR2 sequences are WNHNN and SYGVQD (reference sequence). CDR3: CASARDRGLGTEAFF. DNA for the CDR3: TGCGCCAGCGCCCGGGACAGGGGTCTCGGAACTGAAGCTTTCTTT.